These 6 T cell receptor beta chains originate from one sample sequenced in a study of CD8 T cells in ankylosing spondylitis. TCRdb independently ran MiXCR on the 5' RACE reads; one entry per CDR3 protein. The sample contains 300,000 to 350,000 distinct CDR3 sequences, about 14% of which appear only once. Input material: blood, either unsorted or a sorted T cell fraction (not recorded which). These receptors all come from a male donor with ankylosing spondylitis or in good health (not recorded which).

The CDR3: CATYTGDSTDTQYF. CDR3 in DNA: TGCGCCACCTACACAGGGGACTCCACAGATACGCAGTATTTT. The chain joins TRBV5-1 to TRBJ2-3, with D perhaps TRBD1 (7 bases). The germline CDR1 and CDR2 sequences are SGHRS and YFSETQ. The V and J ends lost 9 bases and 2 bases respectively, with 16 bases between them. This CDR3 has 14 amino acids.

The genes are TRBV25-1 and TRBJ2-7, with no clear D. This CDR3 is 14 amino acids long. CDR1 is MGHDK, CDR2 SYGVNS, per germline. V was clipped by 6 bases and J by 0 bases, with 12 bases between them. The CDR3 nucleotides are TGTGCCAGCAGCCGTTCCGGCCGCTCCTACGAGCAGTACTTC. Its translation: CASSRSGRSYEQYF.

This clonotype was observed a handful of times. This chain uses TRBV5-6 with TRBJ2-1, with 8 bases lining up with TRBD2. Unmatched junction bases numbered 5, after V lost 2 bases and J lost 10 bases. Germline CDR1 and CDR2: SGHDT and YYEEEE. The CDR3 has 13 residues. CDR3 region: CASSFGTSGEQFF. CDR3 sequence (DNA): TGTGCCAGCAGCTTCGGGACTAGTGGCGAGCAGTTCTTC. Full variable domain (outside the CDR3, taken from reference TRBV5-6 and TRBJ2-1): DAGVTQSPTHLIKTRGQQVTLRCSPKSGHDTVSWYQQALGQGPQFIFQYYEEEERQRGNFPDRFSGHQFPNYSSELNVNALLLGDSALYLCASSFGTSGEQFFGPGTRLTVL.

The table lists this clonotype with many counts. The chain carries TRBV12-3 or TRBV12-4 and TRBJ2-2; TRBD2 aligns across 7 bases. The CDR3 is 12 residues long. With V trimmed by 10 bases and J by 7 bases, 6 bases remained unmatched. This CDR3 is CAIRSGGGELFF. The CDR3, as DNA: TGTGCCATCCGCTCGGGGGGCGGGGAGCTGTTTTTT.

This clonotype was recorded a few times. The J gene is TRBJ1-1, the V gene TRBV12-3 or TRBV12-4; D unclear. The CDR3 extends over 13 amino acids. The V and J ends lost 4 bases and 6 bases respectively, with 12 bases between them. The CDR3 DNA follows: TGTGCCAGCAGTTCTGCAAAAGGCCCTGAAGCTTTCTTT. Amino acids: CASSSAKGPEAFF.

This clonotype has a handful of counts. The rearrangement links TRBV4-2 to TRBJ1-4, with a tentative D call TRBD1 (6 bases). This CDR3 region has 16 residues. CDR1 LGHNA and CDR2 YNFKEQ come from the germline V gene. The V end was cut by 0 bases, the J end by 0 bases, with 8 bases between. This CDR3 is CASSQEGTPTNEKLFF. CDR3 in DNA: TGTGCCAGCAGCCAAGAAGGGACACCAACTAATGAAAAACTGTTTTTT.